Below are 10 T cell receptor beta chains sequenced from a single sample in a study of T cell responses to AZD1222 COVID-19 vaccine. TCRdb's table, derived via immunoSEQ multiplex PCR, lists solely in-frame clones and lacks some. The table shows roughly 180,000 clones, with over 80% occurring only once. The starting material was peripheral blood, obtained on day 0 of MenACWY control vaccination. The receptors stem from an adult in good health.

A few counts support this clone. The V gene is TRBV2, the J gene TRBJ2-2; TRBD1 matches at 9 bases. With V trimmed by 4 bases and J by 13 bases, 7 bases remained unmatched. In germline, CDR1 is SNHLY, CDR2 FYNNEI. This CDR3 comprises 13 residues. The DNA for the CDR3 is TGTGCCAGCAGTGGTCCAGGACAGGGGTCGCTGTTTTTT. Amino acids: CASSGPGQGSLFF. Full variable domain (outside the CDR3, taken from reference TRBV2 and TRBJ2-2): EPEVTQTPSHQVTQMGQEVILRCVPISNHLYFYWYRQILGQKVEFLVSFYNNEISEKSEIFDDQFSVERPDGSNFTLKIRSTKLEDSAMYFCASSGPGQGSLFFGEGSRLTVL.

The genes are TRBV7-2 and TRBJ2-7, with 8 bases fitting TRBD2. Germline lookup yields CDR1 SGHTA and CDR2 FQGNSA. V dropped 8 bases and J dropped 2; count of bases not matched to a gene: 8. The CDR3 sequence is 14 residues long. The CDR3 coding sequence is TGTGCCAGCTCCTTTGGCGGGAGGACCTACGAGCAGTACTTC. Translation gives CASSFGGRTYEQYF.

This chain connects TRBV9 to TRBJ2-5; the match to TRBD1 covers 11 bases. Germline CDR1 is SGDLS and CDR2 is YYNGEE. The length of the CDR3 is 16 residues. Losses at the gene ends were 3 bases for V and 1 base for J; bases not matched to a gene: 5. The CDR3 is CASSERGTGGQETQYF. CDR3 nucleotides: TGTGCCAGCAGCGAAAGGGGGACAGGGGGCCAAGAGACCCAGTACTTC.

This clone has only one observation. This chain uses TRBV13 with TRBJ2-1, with 7 bases fitting TRBD2. Germline V gene lookup returns CDR1 PRHDT and CDR2 FYEKMQ (reference sequence). Trimming took 5 bases from V and 12 from J; bases not matched to a gene: 7. The CDR3 has 12 amino acids. The CDR3 reads CASSPPGGGQFF. As DNA, the CDR3 is TGTGCCAGCAGCCCCCCGGGGGGTGGGCAGTTCTTC. Full variable domain (remainder filled in from reference TRBV13 and TRBJ2-1): AAGVIQSPRHLIKEKRETATLKCYPIPRHDTVYWYQQGPGQDPQFLISFYEKMQSDKGSIPDRFSAQQFSDYHSELNMSSLELGDSALYFCASSPPGGGQFFGPGTRLTVL.

This clone was observed a single time. V usage is TRBV12-3 or TRBV12-4 and J usage is TRBJ2-1, with D possibly matching TRBD1 (5 bases). With 8 bases removed from V and 4 bases from J, the gap between germline ends came to 12 bases. The CDR3 extends over 13 amino acids. The DNA of the CDR3 is TGTGCCAGCGCAAGGACAAATTACAATGAGCAGTTCTTC. It yields the protein CASARTNYNEQFF.

The V call is TRBV18, the J call TRBJ2-2; D is uncertain. Germline-derived CDR1 and CDR2 are KGHSH and LQKENI. This CDR3 is 14 amino acids long. Trimming left V 1 base short and J 5 bases short, with 8 bases between. The CDR3 reads CASSPLGITGELFF. The CDR3 region has the DNA TGTGCCAGCTCACCACTGGGGATTACCGGGGAGCTGTTTTTT. The variable domain in full, completed from reference TRBV18 and TRBJ2-2, reads NAGVMQNPRHLVRRRGQEARLRCSPMKGHSHVYWYRQLPEEGLKFMVYLQKENIIDESGMPKERFSAEFPKEGPSILRIQQVVRGDSAAYFCASSPLGITGELFFGEGSRLTVL.

In DNA form, the CDR3 reads TGTGCCAGCAGCGCATACCTCTATTCAGGCTACACCTTC. Amino acid sequence: CASSAYLYSGYTF. The chain combines TRBV4-2 with TRBJ1-2, with D unresolved. Trimming left V 5 bases short and J 8 bases short, with 15 bases between. CDR1 is LGHNA, CDR2 YNFKEQ, per germline. This CDR3 has 13 residues.

This clone showed up just a few times. The gene calls are TRBV10-1 and TRBJ1-2, with unresolved D. The V gene lost 6 bases and the J gene lost 4 bases, with 12 bases spanning the gap. The germline V gene encodes CDR1 WNHNN and CDR2 SYGVQD (reference sequence). This CDR3 has 13 amino acids. This CDR3 is CASSHGDGYGYTF. The CDR3 region has the DNA TGCGCCAGCAGCCATGGGGATGGCTATGGCTACACCTTC.

The CDR3 here is CASSPLTGSSYNSPLHF. The CDR3 DNA sequence: TGTGCCAGCAGCCCTTTGACAGGGAGCTCCTATAATTCACCCCTCCACTTT. The chain links TRBV11-2 to TRBJ1-6; TRBD1 matches at 7 bases. Germline-derived CDR1 and CDR2 are SGHAT and FQNNGV. The V and J ends lost 5 bases and 0 bases, in that order; junction bases with no gene match: 7. The CDR3 is 17 residues long.

This chain joins TRBV6-4 and TRBJ2-3; 12 bases map to TRBD2. The ends lost 5 bases at V and 4 bases at J; junction bases unmatched: 7. The CDR3 has 16 amino acids. In germline, CDR1 is MRHNA, CDR2 SNTAGT. The CDR3 sequence: CASSRELAGGSDTQYF. CDR3 in DNA: TGTGCCAGCAGTCGAGAACTAGCGGGAGGTTCAGATACGCAGTATTTT.